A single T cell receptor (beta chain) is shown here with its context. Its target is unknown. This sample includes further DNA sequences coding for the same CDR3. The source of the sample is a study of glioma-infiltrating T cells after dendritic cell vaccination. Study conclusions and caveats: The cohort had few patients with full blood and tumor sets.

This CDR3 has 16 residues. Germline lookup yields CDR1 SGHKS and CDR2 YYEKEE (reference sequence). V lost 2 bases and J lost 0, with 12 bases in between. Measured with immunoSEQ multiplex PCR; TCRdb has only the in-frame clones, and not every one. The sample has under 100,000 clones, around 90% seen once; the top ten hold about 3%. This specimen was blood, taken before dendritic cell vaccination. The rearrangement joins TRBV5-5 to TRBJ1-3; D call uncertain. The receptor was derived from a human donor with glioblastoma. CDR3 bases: TGTGCCAGCAGCTTATCGGGGAGAACCTCTGGAAACACCATATATTTT. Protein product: CASSLSGRTSGNTIYF.